This T cell receptor (beta chain) comes out of a study of regulatory T cells in long-lasting Graves disease. As for time point: newly diagnosed GD, antithyroid drugs for less than 3 months. The authors made the TCR library using RNA they extracted from PBMCs. In the case of this clonotype: The antigen remains undetermined.

Trimming removed 5 bases at V and 4 bases at J, with 10 bases between. Per germline, CDR1 LNHDA and CDR2 SQIVND (reference sequence). This CDR3 contains 13 residues. HTBI primers from iRepertoire and Arm-PCR of CDR3 regions yielded the TCR beta libraries. One entry per CDR3 protein, called by TCRdb with MiXCR from the multiplex PCR reads. The sample has 400,000 to 550,000 distinct CDR3 sequences, roughly 15% seen once. Whole-study findings and limits: Exclusively peripheral blood, rather than thyroid tissue, was studied.

These data also formed part of another study, on T cells in Graves' hyperthyroidism and ophthalmopathy. That source reports: Across 18 months, stable Graves' hyperthyroidism was marked by no progression to ophthalmopathy. Newly diagnosed patients aged 18 to 65 had hyperthyroidism of under 2 months' duration. Blood also contained most expanded thyroid clonotypes above 0.001.

Sample: peripheral blood mononuclear cells (PBMCs), taken at new diagnosis, from a patient treated with antithyroid drugs. The source of this sequence is a woman between 18 and 29 years old with Graves disease. V is TRBV19 and J is TRBJ2-3, with D hard to call. The CDR3 coding sequence is TGTGCCAGTAGTTATCGAGTGGCAGATACGCAGTATTTT. It encodes CASSYRVADTQYF.